The 16 T cell receptor beta chains in this list originate from one sample, sequenced in a study of identical twins. TCRdb re-derived calls from the 5' RACE reads in MiXCR, one entry per CDR3 protein. The table includes 250,000 to 300,000 distinct CDR3 sequences, approximately 8.3% detected once. These sequences were also reported in another study, on yellow fever vaccine responses in identical twins.

The sample was CD8+ T cells sorted from blood. These receptors were taken from a woman aged 18-29 years in good health.

J is TRBJ1-4 and V is TRBV11-2; tentative D call: TRBD1 (5 bases). Per germline, CDR1 SGHAT and CDR2 FQNNGV. The length of the CDR3 is 15 residues. Deletions cut 2 bases from V and 8 bases from J, with 15 bases between. The CDR3 DNA follows: TGTGCCAGCAGCTTATTGGGGCAGGGTTACGAAAAACTGTTTTTT. It translates to CASSLLGQGYEKLFF.

This clonotype has a count of ten or more. The chain uses TRBV12-3 or TRBV12-4 and TRBJ2-7; the D call may be TRBD1 or TRBD2 (5 bases each). The V and J ends lost 1 base and 6 bases respectively, with 13 bases between them. The CDR3 is made up of 14 amino acids. CDR3 in DNA: TGTGCCAGCAGTTTAGAATACGGGGCGCGCGAGCAGTACTTC. It yields the protein CASSLEYGAREQYF.

At least ten counts were recorded for this clonotype. The chain links TRBV15 to TRBJ1-1; D is unclear. V shed 2 bases and J shed 1 base, with 8 bases lying between them. Germline loops: CDR1 LNHNV, CDR2 YYDKDF (reference sequence). The CDR3 extends over 14 amino acids. CDR3: CATSRSAGNTEAFF. CDR3 nucleotide sequence: TGTGCCACCAGCAGAAGTGCTGGGAACACTGAAGCTTTCTTT.

This clonotype was observed a few times. The chain carries TRBV14 and TRBJ2-3; D is uncertain. CDR1 is SGHDN and CDR2 is FVKESK in the germline V gene. This CDR3 contains 13 residues. Trimming took 4 bases from V and 0 from J, leaving 5 bases between them. In DNA, the CDR3 is TGTGCCAGCAGCCCGTATAGCACAGATACGCAGTATTTT. Translating it yields CASSPYSTDTQYF. Drawing the rest from reference TRBV14 and TRBJ2-3, the complete variable domain is EAGVTQFPSHSVIEKGQTVTLRCDPISGHDNLYWYRRVMGKEIKFLLHFVKESKQDESGMPNNRFLAERTGGTYSTLKVQPAELEDSGVYFCASSPYSTDTQYFGPGTRLTVL.

The V call is TRBV27, the J call TRBJ2-5, with 7 bases lining up with TRBD1. The junction had 7 bases not matched to a gene; V was cut back by 7 bases and J by 5 bases. This CDR3 comprises 13 residues. Germline CDR1 is MNHEY and CDR2 is SMNVEV (reference sequence). For the CDR3, the DNA is TGTGCCAGCACCCCGACAGGGTCTGAGACCCAGTACTTC. Encoded protein: CASTPTGSETQYF.

This chain joins TRBV6-2 or TRBV6-3 and TRBJ2-1; 13 bases are shared with TRBD2. The CDR3 totals 15 residues. Germline CDR1 is MNHEY and CDR2 is SVGEGT. Trimming cost V 2 bases and J 13 bases; bases outside gene matches: 8. CDR3 sequence reads: CASSYQGTSGMEQFF. The CDR3 DNA reads as TGTGCCAGCAGTTACCAAGGGACTAGCGGGATGGAACAGTTCTTC.

This clonotype has ten or more counts. The rearrangement links TRBV5-1 to TRBJ2-5, with D unclear. The CDR3 runs to 14 residues. With 0 bases removed from V and 5 bases from J, the gap between germline ends came to 11 bases. Germline loops: CDR1 SGHRS, CDR2 YFSETQ. The CDR3 sequence is CASSLVPRMETQYF. The CDR3 region has the DNA TGCGCCAGCAGCTTGGTCCCCAGGATGGAGACCCAGTACTTC.

The sample holds a few counts of this clonotype. This rearrangement joins TRBV27 to TRBJ2-7; tentatively, D is TRBD1 or TRBD2 (5 bases each). The germline V gene encodes CDR1 MNHEY and CDR2 SMNVEV (reference sequence). The CDR3 consists of 14 residues. V shed 5 bases and J shed 2 bases, with 13 bases lying between them. DNA of the CDR3: TGTGCCAGCAGTCCTGTAAGGGACCCCTACGAGCAGTACTTC. Its protein product is CASSPVRDPYEQYF.

The chain is built from TRBV4-3 and TRBJ2-6; 8 positions match TRBD1. CDR1 is LGHNA and CDR2 is YSLEER in the germline V gene. CDR3 length equals 18 residues. V shed 2 bases, J shed 3 bases, and the junction held 9 bases outside the gene matches. The CDR3 reads CASSQYVGQEGGANVLTF. In DNA form, the CDR3 reads TGCGCCAGCAGCCAATACGTGGGACAGGAGGGTGGGGCCAACGTCCTGACTTTC.

Ten or more counts support this clonotype. This chain joins TRBV5-1 and TRBJ2-7; D unclear. CDR3 length: 12 residues. The germline V gene has CDR1 SGHRS and CDR2 YFSETQ. V lost 4 bases and J lost 7, with 12 bases in between. The CDR3: CASSEVTDEQYF. CDR3 DNA: TGCGCCAGCAGCGAGGTTACGGATGAGCAGTACTTC. Combining the CDR3 with reference TRBV5-1 and TRBJ2-7 gives the whole variable domain KAGVTQTPRYLIKTRGQQVTLSCSPISGHRSVSWYQQTPGQGLQFLFEYFSETQRNKGNFPGRFSGRQFSNSRSEMNVSTLELGDSALYLCASSEVTDEQYFGPGTRLTVT.

This clonotype showed up just a few times. This chain links TRBV10-3 with TRBJ2-7; 7 bases line up with TRBD1. The CDR3 is 13 amino acids. The germline V gene has CDR1 ENHRY and CDR2 SYGVKD. The junction had 0 bases not matched to a gene; V was cut back by 4 bases and J by 0 bases. The CDR3 spells CAISGDSSYEQYF. The CDR3 DNA is TGTGCCATCAGTGGGGACAGCTCCTACGAGCAGTACTTC.

The rearrangement uses TRBV12-3 or TRBV12-4 and TRBJ2-5; either TRBD1 or TRBD2 may fit D (6 bases each). The V gene lost 4 bases and the J gene lost 2 bases, with 14 bases spanning the gap. The length of the CDR3 is 15 residues. The CDR3 loop is CASSSGGHLQETQYF. The DNA for the CDR3 is TGTGCCAGCAGTTCCGGGGGACACTTGCAAGAGACCCAGTACTTC.

V usage is TRBV5-1 and J usage is TRBJ2-3; weak D call: TRBD2 (6 bases). This CDR3 region has 15 residues. The V end was cut by 6 bases, the J end by 14 bases, with 28 bases between. Germline CDR1 SGHRS, CDR2 YFSETQ. CDR3 protein: CASTPMEGGPLWRYF. Here the CDR3 DNA reads TGCGCCAGCACCCCGATGGAGGGAGGCCCTCTCTGGCGGTATTTT.

In this sample, this clonotype turned up many times. The chain has TRBV3-1 and TRBJ2-3; D tentatively fits TRBD1 or TRBD2 (5 bases each). CDR1 and CDR2 (germline): LGHDT, YNNKEL (reference sequence). The CDR3 is 15 amino acids. Trimming took off 2 bases at V and 5 bases at J, with 14 bases between the two ends. In DNA, the CDR3 is TGTGCCAGCAGCCAATGGAACGGGGACGGAGATACGCAGTATTTT. Translation: CASSQWNGDGDTQYF.

The chain links TRBV28 to TRBJ2-3, with D uncertain. Germline lookup yields CDR1 MDHEN and CDR2 SYDVKM. V lost 3 bases, J lost 11 bases, and 9 bases lay in between. This CDR3 is built from 11 residues. The CDR3 region has the DNA TGTGCCAGCAGTTTTCCCCTCGAGCAGTATTTT. Translated, it gives CASSFPLEQYF.

This clonotype was found many times. V is TRBV27 and J is TRBJ2-1; D perhaps matches TRBD2 (5 bases). Germline V gives CDR1 MNHEY, CDR2 SMNVEV (reference sequence). Between the trimmed V and J ends, which lost 8 bases and 3 bases, there was a span of 14 bases. The CDR3 totals 14 residues. The CDR3: CASGPLEGYNEQFF. The CDR3 bases are TGTGCCAGCGGCCCCCTTGAGGGCTACAATGAGCAGTTCTTC.